These T cell receptor beta chains were read from a single sample in a study of blood T cell repertoires in COVID-19. TCRdb's copy holds only in-frame clones and misses some; the assay was immunoSEQ multiplex PCR. The sample shows about 290,000 clones, around four fifths of them seen only once. The source material was peripheral blood. The receptors derive from a woman between 45 and 65 years old with active or convalescent COVID-19. The CDR3 runs from the conserved cysteine through the conserved F or W. D genes are given only for firm matches. Size values are once, few and many counts, or a class for expanded clones, and some rows have none.

size	D	V	J	DNA	CDR3
once	-	TRBV14	TRBJ2-5	TGTGCCAGCAGCCAAACCCTCTTGACTGCGAACCAAGAGACCCAGTACTTC	CASSQTLLTANQETQYF
-	TRBD1	TRBV2	TRBJ2-7	TGTGCCAGCGGACAGGCCGGCGAGCAGTACTTC	CASGQAGEQYF
-	-	TRBV12-3/TRBV12-4	TRBJ2-1	TGTGCCATCCGTTCGGGAGTCGCACAGTTCTTC	CAIRSGVAQFF
-	-	TRBV30	TRBJ1-1	TGTGCCTGGACCCGAGACATAAACACTGAAGCTTTCTTT	CAWTRDINTEAFF
-	-	TRBV6-5	TRBJ1-1	TGTGCCAGCAGGGGGGGGGCGAACACTGAAGCTTTCTTT	CASRGGANTEAFF
many	-	TRBV7-9	TRBJ1-3	TGTGCCAGCAGCGAGATACGCTCTGGAAACACCATATATTTT	CASSEIRSGNTIYF
once	-	TRBV10-3	TRBJ1-1	TGTGCCATCAGTCTAGATCTGAACACTGAAGCTTTCTTT	CAISLDLNTEAFF
-	TRBD1	TRBV4-2	TRBJ2-1	TGTGCCAGCAGCCAAGATGTTTCCAGGGGGAACAATGAGCAGTTCTTC	CASSQDVSRGNNEQFF
-	TRBD2	TRBV11-3	TRBJ2-1	TGTGCCAGCAGCCCCTCGTTCTCGGCGGGAGCGGAAAATGAGCAGTTCTTC	CASSPSFSAGAENEQFF
-	-	TRBV5-4	TRBJ1-3	TGTGCCAGCAGCCTGAAACAGGCTGGAAACACCATATATTTT	CASSLKQAGNTIYF
-	-	TRBV2	TRBJ1-4	TGTGCCAGCAGGGAGGAGGAAAAACTGTTTTTT	CASREEEKLFF
-	TRBD1	TRBV19	TRBJ2-3	TGTGCCAGTAGTATAGGAGGGGGCTGGGCAGATACGCAGTATTTT	CASSIGGGWADTQYF
-	-	TRBV12-3/TRBV12-4	TRBJ2-4	TGTGCCAGCAGTTTTGGCCAAAACATTCAGTACTTC	CASSFGQNIQYF
-	TRBD2	TRBV27	TRBJ2-1	TGTGCCAGCAGTCCCCTGGGACTAGGTGAGCAGTTCTTC	CASSPLGLGEQFF
-	TRBD1	TRBV6-5	TRBJ2-7	TGTGCCAGCAGTCCCGGGACAGGGTTAGCCTACGAGCAGTACTTC	CASSPGTGLAYEQYF
-	TRBD1	TRBV19	TRBJ1-6	TGTGCCAGTGCGACAGGGACTCTAGCACCCCTCCACTTT	CASATGTLAPLHF
-	TRBD1	TRBV29-1	TRBJ1-2	TGCAGCGTCTTGACAGGGAATGGCTACACCTTC	CSVLTGNGYTF
-	TRBD2	TRBV11-2	TRBJ2-1	TGTGCCAGCAGCTTATCCCTGGCGGGAGTCGCAAATGAGCAGTTCTTC	CASSLSLAGVANEQFF
-	-	TRBV30	TRBJ2-7	TGTGCCTGGAGTTGGCAGGGCTACGAGCAGTACTTC	CAWSWQGYEQYF
once	TRBD1	TRBV5-4	TRBJ2-1	TGTGCCAGCAGCTCGACAGGGAAGGACGAGCAGTTCTTC	CASSSTGKDEQFF
-	TRBD2	TRBV5-4	TRBJ2-1	TGTGCCAGCAGCATCGGACTAGCGGGTGGGTCCAATGAGCAGTTCTTC	CASSIGLAGGSNEQFF
-	TRBD2	TRBV6-4	TRBJ2-7	TGTGCCAGCAGTGTCGCGGGAGTAGGCTACGAGCAGTACTTC	CASSVAGVGYEQYF
-	TRBD2	TRBV19	TRBJ2-1	TGTGCCAGTAGTATCTCCTCGCGGGAGGGCTACAATGAGCAGTTCTTC	CASSISSREGYNEQFF
-	-	TRBV11-2	TRBJ1-6	TGTGCCAGCTCCCAACGGGGGTCACCCCTCCACTTT	CASSQRGSPLHF
-	TRBD1	TRBV28	TRBJ1-1	TGTGCCAGCAGTGGGACAGTGAACACTGAAGCTTTCTTT	CASSGTVNTEAFF
-	-	TRBV7-2	TRBJ2-5	TGTGCCAGCAGCTGGAGCAGGGCCCAAGAGACCCAGTACTTC	CASSWSRAQETQYF
-	-	TRBV6-2/TRBV6-3	TRBJ2-1	TGTGCCAGCAGTTACTCTGGAGGGGGGGGCGATGAGCAGTTCTTC	CASSYSGGGGDEQFF